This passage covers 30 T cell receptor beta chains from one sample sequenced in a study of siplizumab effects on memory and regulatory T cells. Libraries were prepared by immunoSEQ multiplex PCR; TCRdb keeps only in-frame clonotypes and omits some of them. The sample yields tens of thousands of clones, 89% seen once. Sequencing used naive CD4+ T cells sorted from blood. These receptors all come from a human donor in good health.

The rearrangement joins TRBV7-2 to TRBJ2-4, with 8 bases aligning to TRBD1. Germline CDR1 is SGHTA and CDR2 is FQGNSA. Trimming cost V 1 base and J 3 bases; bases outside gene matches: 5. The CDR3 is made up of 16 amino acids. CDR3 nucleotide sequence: TGTGCCAGCAGCTTAGTTGGCACAGGGGGCAAAAACATTCAGTACTTC. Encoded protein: CASSLVGTGGKNIQYF.

DNA for the CDR3: TGCGCCAGCAGCTTAATGTCCGGGACTAGCGGGAGGAAAGGGTACAATGAGCAGTTCTTC. This codes for CASSLMSGTSGRKGYNEQFF. V gene TRBV5-1 combines with J gene TRBJ2-1; 15 bases are a match to TRBD2. Germline V gene lookup returns CDR1 SGHRS and CDR2 YFSETQ. The CDR3 is 20 residues long. J lost 4 bases, V lost 2 bases, and 13 bases had no gene match.

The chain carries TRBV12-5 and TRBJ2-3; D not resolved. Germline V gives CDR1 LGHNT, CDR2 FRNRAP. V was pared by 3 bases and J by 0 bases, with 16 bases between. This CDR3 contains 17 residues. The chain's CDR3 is CASGLLYYGESTDTQYF. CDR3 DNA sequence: TGTGCTAGTGGTTTACTATACTACGGAGAGAGCACAGATACGCAGTATTTT.

The CDR3 spells CASSENQQGLGGANVLTF. CDR3 in DNA: TGTGCCAGCAGCGAAAATCAACAGGGTTTAGGTGGGGCCAACGTCCTGACTTTC. The chain recombines TRBV9 with TRBJ2-6; weak D call: TRBD1 (6 bases). Germline lookup yields CDR1 SGDLS and CDR2 YYNGEE. The CDR3 length is 18 residues. V was trimmed by 3 bases and J by 3 bases, leaving 19 bases between them.

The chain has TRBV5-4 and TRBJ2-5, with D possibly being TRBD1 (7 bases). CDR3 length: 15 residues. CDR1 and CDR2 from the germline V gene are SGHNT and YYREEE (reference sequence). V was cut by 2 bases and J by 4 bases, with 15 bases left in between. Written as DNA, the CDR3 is TGTGCCAGCAGCTTAGGGGGACAGCGGGCAGAGACCCAGTACTTC. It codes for CASSLGGQRAETQYF. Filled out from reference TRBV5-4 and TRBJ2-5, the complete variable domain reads ETGVTQSPTHLIKTRGQQVTLRCSSQSGHNTVSWYQQALGQGPQFIFQYYREEENGRGNFPPRFSGLQFPNYSSELNVNALELDDSALYLCASSLGGQRAETQYFGPGTRLLVL.

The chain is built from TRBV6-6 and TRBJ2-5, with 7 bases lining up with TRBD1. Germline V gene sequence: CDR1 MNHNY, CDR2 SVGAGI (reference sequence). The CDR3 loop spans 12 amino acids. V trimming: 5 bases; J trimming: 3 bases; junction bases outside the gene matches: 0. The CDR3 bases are TGTGCCAGCAGTACAGGGGAAGAGACCCAGTACTTC. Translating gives CASSTGEETQYF.

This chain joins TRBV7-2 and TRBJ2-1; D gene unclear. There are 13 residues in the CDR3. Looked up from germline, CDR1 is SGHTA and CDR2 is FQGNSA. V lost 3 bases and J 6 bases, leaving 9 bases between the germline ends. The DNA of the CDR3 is TGTGCCAGCAGCTTCCAAGTCGGCAATGAGCAGTTCTTC. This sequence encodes CASSFQVGNEQFF.

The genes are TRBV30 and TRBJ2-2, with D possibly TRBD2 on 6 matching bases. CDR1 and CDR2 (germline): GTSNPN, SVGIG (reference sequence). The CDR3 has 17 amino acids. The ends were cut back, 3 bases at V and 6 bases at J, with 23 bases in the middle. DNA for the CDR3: TGTGCCTGGAGCTCGGGCAGCCGACGGGGGATCGCCGGGGAGCTGTTTTTT. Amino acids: CAWSSGSRRGIAGELFF.

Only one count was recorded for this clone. The CDR3 here is CASSLGQTNYGYTF. CDR3 bases: TGTGCCAGCAGCTTAGGACAGACTAACTATGGCTACACCTTC. The rearrangement links TRBV7-2 to TRBJ1-2, with D possibly being TRBD1 (5 bases). The germline V gene encodes CDR1 SGHTA and CDR2 FQGNSA. Trimming removed 1 base from V and 0 bases from J, with 6 bases in between. This CDR3 is 14 amino acids long. Combining the CDR3 with reference TRBV7-2 and TRBJ1-2 gives the whole variable domain GAGVSQSPSNKVTEKGKDVELRCDPISGHTALYWYRQSLGQGLEFLIYFQGNSAPDKSGLPSDRFSAERTGGSVSTLTIQRTQQEDSAVYLCASSLGQTNYGYTFGSGTRLTVV.

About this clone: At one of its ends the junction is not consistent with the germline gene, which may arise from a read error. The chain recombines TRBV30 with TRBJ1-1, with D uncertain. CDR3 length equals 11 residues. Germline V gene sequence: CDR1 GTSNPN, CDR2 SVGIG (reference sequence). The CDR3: CAWSDNPGSSF. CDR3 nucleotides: TGTGCCTGGAGTGACAATCCGGGGTCAAGTTTT.

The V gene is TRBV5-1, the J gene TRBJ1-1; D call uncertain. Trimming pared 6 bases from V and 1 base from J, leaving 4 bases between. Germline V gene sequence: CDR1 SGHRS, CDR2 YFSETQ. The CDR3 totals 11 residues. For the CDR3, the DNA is TGCGCCAGCACTACGAACACTGAAGCTTTCTTT. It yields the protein CASTTNTEAFF.

The DNA of the CDR3 is TGTGCCAGTGCAGAAGATCCCCGCTATGGCTACACCTTC. This gives the protein CASAEDPRYGYTF. V gene TRBV19 combines with J gene TRBJ1-2; D not resolved. The germline gives CDR1 LNHDA, CDR2 SQIVND (reference sequence). V was shortened by 8 bases and J by 4 bases, with 14 bases between the two germline ends. This CDR3 comprises 13 residues.

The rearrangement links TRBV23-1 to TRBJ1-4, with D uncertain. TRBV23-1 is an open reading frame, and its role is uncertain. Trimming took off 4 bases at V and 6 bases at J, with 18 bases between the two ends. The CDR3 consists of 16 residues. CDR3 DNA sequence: TGCGCCAGCAGTCTAACGACGTCGGTCGCAGATGAAAAACTGTTTTTT. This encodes CASSLTTSVADEKLFF.

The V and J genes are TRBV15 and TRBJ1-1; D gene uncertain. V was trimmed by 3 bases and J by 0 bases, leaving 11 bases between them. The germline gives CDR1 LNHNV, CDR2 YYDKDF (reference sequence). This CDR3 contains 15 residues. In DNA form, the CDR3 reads TGTGCCACCAGCAGGGGAGGAGGGTTGAACACTGAAGCTTTCTTT. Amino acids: CATSRGGGLNTEAFF.

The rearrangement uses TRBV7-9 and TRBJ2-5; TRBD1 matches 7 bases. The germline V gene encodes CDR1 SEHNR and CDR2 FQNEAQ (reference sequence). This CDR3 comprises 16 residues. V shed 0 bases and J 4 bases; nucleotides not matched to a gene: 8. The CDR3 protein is CASSLAGQARGETQYF. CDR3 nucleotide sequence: TGTGCCAGCAGCTTAGCCGGACAGGCGAGGGGAGAGACCCAGTACTTC.

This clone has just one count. The CDR3 DNA reads as TGTGCCAGTAGTATCGAGGGTCGGGGCAATCAGCCCCAGCATTTT. Translation gives CASSIEGRGNQPQHF. The chain carries TRBV19 and TRBJ1-5, with D unclear. This CDR3 spans 15 amino acids. Germline CDR1 LNHDA, CDR2 SQIVND (reference sequence). V lost 3 bases, J lost 2 bases, and 11 bases lay in between.

The CDR3 sequence: CASGSGTSGVRELFF. Written as DNA, the CDR3 is TGTGCTAGTGGTTCCGGGACTAGCGGGGTCCGGGAGCTGTTTTTT. The chain joins TRBV12-5 to TRBJ2-2; 13 bases map to TRBD2. This CDR3 has 15 amino acids. J gave up 9 bases and V 4 bases, and 5 bases lay outside the gene matches. Germline V CDR1 and CDR2: LGHNT, FRNRAP.

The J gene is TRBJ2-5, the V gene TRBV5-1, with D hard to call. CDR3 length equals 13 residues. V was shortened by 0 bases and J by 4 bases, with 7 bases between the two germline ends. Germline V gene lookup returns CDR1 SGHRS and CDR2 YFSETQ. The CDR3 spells CASSLGWGETQYF. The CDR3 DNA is TGCGCCAGCAGCTTGGGGTGGGGAGAGACCCAGTACTTC.

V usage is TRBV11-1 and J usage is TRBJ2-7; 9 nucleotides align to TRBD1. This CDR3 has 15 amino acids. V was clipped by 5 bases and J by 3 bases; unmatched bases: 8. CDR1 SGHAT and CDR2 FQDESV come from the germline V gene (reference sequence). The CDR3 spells CASSPSGTGFYEQYF. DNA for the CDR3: TGTGCCAGCAGCCCCTCCGGGACAGGGTTCTACGAGCAGTACTTC. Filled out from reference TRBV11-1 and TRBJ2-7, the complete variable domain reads EAEVAQSPRYKITEKSQAVAFWCDPISGHATLYWYRQILGQGPELLVQFQDESVVDDSQLPKDRFSAERLKGVDSTLKIQPAELGDSAMYLCASSPSGTGFYEQYFGPGTRLTVT.

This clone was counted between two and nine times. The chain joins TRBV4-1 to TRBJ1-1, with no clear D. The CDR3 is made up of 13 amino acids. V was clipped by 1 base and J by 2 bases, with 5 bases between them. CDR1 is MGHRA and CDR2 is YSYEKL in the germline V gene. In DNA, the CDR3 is TGCGCCAGCAGCCAAGTCCCTAACACTGAAGCTTTCTTT. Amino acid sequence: CASSQVPNTEAFF.

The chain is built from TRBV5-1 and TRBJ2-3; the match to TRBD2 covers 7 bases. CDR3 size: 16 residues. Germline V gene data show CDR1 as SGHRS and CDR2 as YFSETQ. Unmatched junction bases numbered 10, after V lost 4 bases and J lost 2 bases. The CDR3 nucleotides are TGCGCCAGCAGCCAACGGGCTAGCGGACCCACAGATACGCAGTATTTT. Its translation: CASSQRASGPTDTQYF. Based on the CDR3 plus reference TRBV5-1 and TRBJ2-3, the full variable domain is KAGVTQTPRYLIKTRGQQVTLSCSPISGHRSVSWYQQTPGQGLQFLFEYFSETQRNKGNFPGRFSGRQFSNSRSEMNVSTLELGDSALYLCASSQRASGPTDTQYFGPGTRLTVL.

The CDR3: CASSLSTGWETQYF. CDR3 nucleotide sequence: TGTGCCAGCAGCTTATCAACAGGGTGGGAGACCCAGTACTTC. The chain uses TRBV11-2 and TRBJ2-5; D perhaps matches TRBD1 (6 bases). The CDR3 contains 14 residues. Germline CDR1 reads SGHAT; CDR2 reads FQNNGV. Trimming shortened V by 2 bases and J by 5 bases, and 12 bases separated the two germline ends.

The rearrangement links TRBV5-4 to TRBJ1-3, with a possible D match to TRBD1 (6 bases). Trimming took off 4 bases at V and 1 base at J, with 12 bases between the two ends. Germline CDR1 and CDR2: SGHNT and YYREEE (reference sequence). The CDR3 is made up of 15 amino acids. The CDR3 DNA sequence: TGTGCCAGCAGCAATCCCCAGGGGTCTGGAAACACCATATATTTT. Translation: CASSNPQGSGNTIYF. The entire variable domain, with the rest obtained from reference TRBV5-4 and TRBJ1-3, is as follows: ETGVTQSPTHLIKTRGQQVTLRCSSQSGHNTVSWYQQALGQGPQFIFQYYREEENGRGNFPPRFSGLQFPNYSSELNVNALELDDSALYLCASSNPQGSGNTIYFGEGSWLTVV.

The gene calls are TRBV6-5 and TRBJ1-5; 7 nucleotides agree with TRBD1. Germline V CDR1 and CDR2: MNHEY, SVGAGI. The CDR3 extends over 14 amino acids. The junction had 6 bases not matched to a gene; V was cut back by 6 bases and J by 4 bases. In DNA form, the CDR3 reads TGTGCCAGCAGCCAGGGGGGTGCAAATCAGCCCCAGCATTTT. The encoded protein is CASSQGGANQPQHF.

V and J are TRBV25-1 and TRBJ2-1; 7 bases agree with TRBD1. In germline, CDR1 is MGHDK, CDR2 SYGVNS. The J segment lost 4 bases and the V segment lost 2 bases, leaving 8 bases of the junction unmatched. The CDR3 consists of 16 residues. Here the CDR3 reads CASSEDRTGWYNEQFF. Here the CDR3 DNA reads TGTGCCAGCAGTGAAGATCGGACAGGCTGGTACAATGAGCAGTTCTTC.

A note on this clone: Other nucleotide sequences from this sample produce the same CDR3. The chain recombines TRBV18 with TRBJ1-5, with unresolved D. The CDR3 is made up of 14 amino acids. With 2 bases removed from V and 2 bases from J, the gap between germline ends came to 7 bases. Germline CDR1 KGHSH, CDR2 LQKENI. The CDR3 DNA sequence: TGTGCCAGCTCACCAGGGGAGGGCAATCAGCCCCAGCATTTT. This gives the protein CASSPGEGNQPQHF.

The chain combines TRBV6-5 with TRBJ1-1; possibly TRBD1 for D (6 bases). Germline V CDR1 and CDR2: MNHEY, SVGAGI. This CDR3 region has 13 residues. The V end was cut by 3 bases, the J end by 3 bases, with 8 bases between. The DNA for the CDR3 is TGTGCCAGCAGTTATCGGGGGCACACTGAAGCTTTCTTT. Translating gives CASSYRGHTEAFF.

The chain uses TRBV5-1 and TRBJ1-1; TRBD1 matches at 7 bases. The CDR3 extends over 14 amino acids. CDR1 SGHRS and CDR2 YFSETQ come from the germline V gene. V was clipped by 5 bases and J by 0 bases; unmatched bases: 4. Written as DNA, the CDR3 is TGCGCCAGCAGACCTACAGGGGTGAACACTGAAGCTTTCTTT. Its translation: CASRPTGVNTEAFF.

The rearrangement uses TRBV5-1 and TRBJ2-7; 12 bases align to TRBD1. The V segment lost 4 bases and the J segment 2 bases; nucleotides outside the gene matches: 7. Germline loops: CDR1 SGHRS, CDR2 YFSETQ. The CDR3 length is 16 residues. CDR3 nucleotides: TGCGCCAGCAGCCGACCGGGACAGGGGGCAACCTACGAGCAGTACTTC. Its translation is CASSRPGQGATYEQYF.

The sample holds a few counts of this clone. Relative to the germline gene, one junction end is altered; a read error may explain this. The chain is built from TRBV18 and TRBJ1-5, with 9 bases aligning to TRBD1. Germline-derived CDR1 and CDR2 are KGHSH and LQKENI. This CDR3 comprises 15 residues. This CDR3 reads CASSPQGASNQPQHF. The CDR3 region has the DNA TGTGCCAGCTCTCCACAGGGGGCAAGCAATCAGCCCCAGCATTTT. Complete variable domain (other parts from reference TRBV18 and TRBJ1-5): NAGVMQNPRHLVRRRGQEARLRCSPMKGHSHVYWYRQLPEEGLKFMVYLQKENIIDESGMPKERFSAEFPKEGPSILRIQQVVRGDSAAYFCASSPQGASNQPQHFGDGTRLSIL.